Described below is a single T cell receptor (beta chain) sequence and its context. Its specificity is not known. Some clones are missing from TCRdb's copy, which holds only in-frame ones; the method was immunoSEQ multiplex PCR. The sample yields 85,000 to 95,000 clones, just over 90% seen once. The data are from a study of graft-versus-host responses after intestinal transplantation. The wider study: Each of the recipients got a multivisceral, liver-intestinal, or isolated intestinal transplant. Each patient got anti-thymocyte globulin induction, then tacrolimus and steroids for two to four years. Study observations and caveats: There were GvH clones found in recipient marrow, and some of them appeared first in ileum or blood.

CDR1 SGHVS and CDR2 FQNEAQ come from the germline V gene. With 3 bases removed from V and 1 base from J, the gap between germline ends came to 15 bases. CDR3 length equals 16 residues. This sequence joins TRBV7-8 and TRBJ1-1; D remains unclear. The sequence derives from a human donor who received an intestinal transplant. The source material was unstimulated CD8+ T cells sorted from spleen or lymph node cells, sampled before intestinal transplant. In nucleotides, the CDR3 is TGTGCCAGCAGCTTCCAACGTACCGGGAAGAACACTGAAGCTTTCTTT. This encodes CASSFQRTGKNTEAFF. Complete variable domain (other parts from reference TRBV7-8 and TRBJ1-1): GAGVSQSPRYKVAKRGQDVALRCDPISGHVSLFWYQQALGQGPEFLTYFQNEAQLDKSGLPSDRFFAERPEGSVSTLKIQRTQQEDSAVYLCASSFQRTGKNTEAFFGQGTRLTVV.